Below are 28 T cell receptor beta chains sequenced from a single sample in a study of cytomegalovirus exposure and HLA in healthy donors. Both 60 Vbeta primers and 13 Jbeta primers went into the PCR. Data came from immunoSEQ multiplex PCR; TCRdb stores just in-frame clones and leaves some out. The table has 150,000 to 200,000 clones, roughly 65% seen once. The sequenced sample was PBMCs. The receptors come from a woman aged 18-29 years in good health and CMV-seropositive.

In DNA form, the CDR3 reads TGTGCCAGCAAAAGTAACAGGAACAATCAGCCCCAGCATTTT. Residues: CASKSNRNNQPQHF. The V gene is TRBV2, the J gene TRBJ1-5; D might be TRBD1 (5 bases). The CDR3 extends over 14 amino acids. Trimming removed 7 bases at V and 3 bases at J, with 13 bases between. Germline lookup yields CDR1 SNHLY and CDR2 FYNNEI.

The V gene is TRBV7-9, the J gene TRBJ1-1, with TRBD1 matching over 8 bases. The CDR3 has 15 amino acids. The germline CDR1 and CDR2 sequences are SEHNR and FQNEAQ (reference sequence). Trimming at V came to 5 bases and at J to 4 bases, leaving 9 bases not matched to a gene. The CDR3 nucleotides read TGTGCCAGCAGCCTAGGACAGGGTGTAGGCACTGAAGCTTTCTTT. As protein: CASSLGQGVGTEAFF.

This chain links TRBV6-6 with TRBJ1-5; TRBD1 aligns across 7 bases. The V and J ends lost 2 bases and 5 bases, in that order; junction bases with no gene match: 9. Germline assignment: CDR1 MNHNY and CDR2 SVGAGI (reference sequence). The CDR3 spans 16 residues. The CDR3 is CASSYAYRGGDQPQHF. In DNA, the CDR3 is TGTGCCAGCAGTTACGCCTATAGAGGGGGCGATCAGCCCCAGCATTTT.

V usage is TRBV5-1 and J usage is TRBJ2-3; D ambiguous. CDR1 is SGHRS, CDR2 YFSETQ, per germline. The CDR3 is 15 amino acids. V was pared by 0 bases and J by 4 bases, with 12 bases between. Here the CDR3 reads CASSLAPEAADTQYF. Written as DNA, the CDR3 is TGCGCCAGCAGCTTGGCCCCCGAAGCCGCAGATACGCAGTATTTT.

The chain is built from TRBV7-9 and TRBJ2-1; D is uncertain. The germline V gene encodes CDR1 SEHNR and CDR2 FQNEAQ (reference sequence). V was cut by 3 bases and J by 9 bases, with 12 bases left in between. The CDR3 sequence is 13 residues long. CDR3 in DNA: TGTGCCAGCAGCTTTGCGGCAATGGGTGAGCAGTTCTTC. It translates to CASSFAAMGEQFF.

V gene TRBV30 combines with J gene TRBJ1-1; TRBD1 is a possible D gene (5 bases). Trimming removed 7 bases from V and 0 bases from J, with 21 bases in between. There are 16 residues in the CDR3. Looked up from germline, CDR1 is GTSNPN and CDR2 is SVGIG (reference sequence). The DNA for the CDR3 is TGTGCCTCATATAAAGGGGAGGTGGGGATGAACACTGAAGCTTTCTTT. It yields the protein CASYKGEVGMNTEAFF.

This clone was counted a few times. The CDR3 DNA follows: TGTGCCAGCAGTGATTTTCGGGGGTATAATGAAAAACTGTTTTTT. This encodes CASSDFRGYNEKLFF. The chain is built from TRBV6-1 and TRBJ1-4; a weak D match, TRBD1 (5 bases). The ends were cut back, 3 bases at V and 4 bases at J, with 12 bases in the middle. The CDR3 spans 15 residues. Germline CDR1 MNHNS, CDR2 SASEGT.

This clone has a handful of counts. V usage is TRBV28 and J usage is TRBJ2-2; no reliable D call. CDR1 and CDR2 (germline): MDHEN, SYDVKM. There are 12 residues in the CDR3. Trimming cost V 3 bases and J 8 bases, with 7 bases left between them. DNA for the CDR3: TGTGCCAGCAGTTTTCAGATTGGGGAGCTGTTTTTT. Residues: CASSFQIGELFF.

The rearrangement joins TRBV7-9 to TRBJ1-1; 9 bases fit TRBD1. Unmatched junction bases numbered 5, after V lost 5 bases and J lost 4 bases. The CDR3 length is 14 residues. Germline V gene sequence: CDR1 SEHNR, CDR2 FQNEAQ (reference sequence). The CDR3 sequence: CASSTGTGITEAFF. In DNA form, the CDR3 reads TGTGCCAGCAGCACCGGGACAGGGATCACTGAAGCTTTCTTT.

This clone was recorded a few times. V gene TRBV4-1 combines with J gene TRBJ2-5; D uncertain. Germline lookup yields CDR1 MGHRA and CDR2 YSYEKL. The ends were cut back, 2 bases at V and 3 bases at J, with 13 bases in the middle. There are 15 residues in the CDR3. CDR3 in DNA: TGCGCCAGCAGCCAACCAGACTGGCTTAAAGAGACCCAGTACTTC. It is translated as CASSQPDWLKETQYF.

The rearrangement links TRBV30 to TRBJ1-2; D is possibly TRBD1 (6 bases). In germline, CDR1 is GTSNPN, CDR2 SVGIG (reference sequence). With 4 bases removed from V and 5 bases from J, the gap between germline ends came to 14 bases. There are 13 residues in the CDR3. DNA of the CDR3: TGTGCCTGGAAGCCCAGGGGCCCGTATGGCTACACCTTC. Amino acid sequence: CAWKPRGPYGYTF.

This clone was counted a few times. The chain combines TRBV19 with TRBJ2-3; D unresolved. This CDR3 comprises 15 residues. Trimming stripped 2 bases from V and 6 bases from J, with 15 bases between. CDR1 and CDR2 from the germline V gene are LNHDA and SQIVND (reference sequence). The CDR3 sequence: CASSIRQVETDTQYF. As DNA, the CDR3 is TGTGCCAGTAGTATACGGCAGGTTGAAACCGATACGCAGTATTTT.

The chain employs TRBV25-1 and TRBJ2-2; D may be TRBD2 (6 bases). This CDR3 comprises 15 residues. The V and J ends lost 2 bases and 7 bases respectively, with 14 bases between them. In germline, CDR1 is MGHDK, CDR2 SYGVNS. CDR3 in DNA: TGTGCCAGCAGTGAAGTCGGGGGTTTCGGCGGGGAGCTGTTTTTT. Its protein is CASSEVGGFGGELFF.

V is TRBV25-1 and J is TRBJ2-1; TRBD1 matches 8 bases. CDR1 is MGHDK, CDR2 SYGVNS, per germline. The length of the CDR3 is 16 residues. The J segment lost 0 bases and the V segment lost 6 bases, leaving 7 bases of the junction unmatched. For the CDR3, the DNA is TGTGCCAGCAGCCCCCCGGGGACAGGCTCCTACAATGAGCAGTTCTTC. Translated, it gives CASSPPGTGSYNEQFF.

The rearrangement uses TRBV19 and TRBJ1-5, with 10 bases aligning to TRBD1. The CDR3 runs to 13 residues. Trimming took 8 bases from V and 7 from J; bases not matched to a gene: 5. Germline V CDR1 and CDR2: LNHDA, SQIVND (reference sequence). CDR3 nucleotide sequence: TGTGCCAGTGGGACAGGGGTGGGCCAGCCCCAGCATTTT. It encodes CASGTGVGQPQHF.

The V gene is TRBV11-2, the J gene TRBJ1-1; the match to TRBD1 covers 8 bases. Germline V gives CDR1 SGHAT, CDR2 FQNNGV. The CDR3 is 13 amino acids. J gave up 11 bases and V 5 bases, and 10 bases lay outside the gene matches. Here the CDR3 reads CASSTGQGPDAFF. The CDR3 DNA follows: TGTGCCAGCAGCACAGGACAGGGCCCCGATGCTTTCTTT.

The count of this clone is one. The chain has TRBV9 and TRBJ2-6, with TRBD2 matching 10 bases. Trimming cost V 3 bases and J 0 bases; bases outside gene matches: 6. The CDR3 covers 18 residues. Germline V gene data show CDR1 as SGDLS and CDR2 as YYNGEE. The CDR3 bases are TGTGCCAGCAGCGCCCGACTAGCGGGCTCCTCTGGGGCCAACGTCCTGACTTTC. It translates to CASSARLAGSSGANVLTF.

This clone was seen a handful of times. The chain uses TRBV6-6 and TRBJ1-2; D is possibly TRBD1 (6 bases). V lost 6 bases to trimming and J lost 5 bases, with 13 bases between them. The CDR3 is 13 residues long. CDR1 is MNHNY, CDR2 SVGAGI, per germline (reference sequence). CDR3 nucleotides: TGTGCCAGCAGAAAGGGGGAAGAGTATGGCTACACCTTC. Its translation: CASRKGEEYGYTF.

Only a few counts were recorded for this clone. V is TRBV15 and J is TRBJ1-1, with D perhaps matching TRBD1 (6 bases). The CDR3 consists of 14 residues. Germline CDR1 LNHNV, CDR2 YYDKDF (reference sequence). Between the trimmed V and J ends, which lost 0 bases and 11 bases, there was a span of 16 bases. The CDR3 sequence is CATSRDTDSIEAFF. In nucleotides, the CDR3 is TGTGCCACCAGCAGAGATACGGACAGTATAGAGGCTTTCTTT.

The rearrangement uses TRBV6-5 and TRBJ1-1; D remains unclear. The CDR3 contains 12 residues. The germline V gene encodes CDR1 MNHEY and CDR2 SVGAGI. V lost 5 bases and J 2 bases, leaving 6 bases between the germline ends. CDR3 coding DNA: TGTGCCAGCAGTACGGGAAACACTGAAGCTTTCTTT. Its translation is CASSTGNTEAFF.

The chain couples TRBV27 to TRBJ1-4; 7 bases match TRBD1. Germline V lookup: CDR1 MNHEY, CDR2 SMNVEV (reference sequence). The junction had 7 bases not matched to a gene; V was cut back by 5 bases and J by 7 bases. This CDR3 is 14 amino acids long. CDR3 in amino acids: CASSPHRQGEKLFF. CDR3 sequence (DNA): TGTGCCAGCAGTCCTCACCGACAGGGTGAAAAACTGTTTTTT.

This rearrangement joins TRBV7-9 to TRBJ1-1; D is ambiguous. The CDR3 has 13 amino acids. Trimming shortened V by 3 bases and J by 9 bases, and 14 bases separated the two germline ends. The germline CDR1 and CDR2 sequences are SEHNR and FQNEAQ (reference sequence). The DNA of the CDR3 is TGTGCCAGCAGCTTCTTAGCAGAGGGAAAAGCTTTCTTT. As protein: CASSFLAEGKAFF.

The rearrangement uses TRBV30 and TRBJ2-7, with 7 bases lining up with TRBD1. V was clipped by 0 bases and J by 6 bases; unmatched bases: 8. CDR3 size: 14 residues. Germline CDR1 and CDR2: GTSNPN and SVGIG (reference sequence). CDR3 nucleotides: TGTGCCTGGAGTGTACTAGGGGGCGCGGGCGAGCAGTACTTC. This gives the protein CAWSVLGGAGEQYF.

This clone occurred a few times. The chain links TRBV4-2 to TRBJ2-7; 8 bases align to TRBD2. Unmatched junction bases numbered 12, after V lost 3 bases and J lost 2 bases. The CDR3 totals 17 residues. The germline V gene encodes CDR1 LGHNA and CDR2 YNFKEQ. The chain's CDR3 is CASSHAPERESPYEQYF. Written as DNA, the CDR3 is TGTGCCAGCAGCCACGCGCCAGAGCGGGAGTCCCCCTACGAGCAGTACTTC.

This clone was detected only once. The chain combines TRBV21-1 with TRBJ1-2; the table's TRBD1 call for D was not verified on the DNA. TRBV21-1 counts as a pseudogene. The CDR3 spans 15 residues. Written as DNA, the CDR3 is TGTGCCGACGGCCCGGAGGACAGGGGAGACTATGGCTACACCTTC. This encodes CADGPEDRGDYGYTF.

The chain couples TRBV20-1 to TRBJ1-5; D perhaps matches TRBD1 (6 bases). Trimming removed 6 bases at V and 6 bases at J, with 9 bases between. Germline CDR1 is DFQATT and CDR2 is SNEGSKA (reference sequence). The CDR3 length is 11 residues. The chain's CDR3 is CSAGGAQPQHF. The CDR3 nucleotides are TGCAGTGCCGGGGGGGCTCAGCCCCAGCATTTT.

Concerning this clone itself: The junction and the germline gene differ at one end; a read error may be behind it. The chain is built from TRBV29-1 and TRBJ2-1; a possible D gene is TRBD2 (6 bases). This CDR3 region has 17 residues. In germline, CDR1 is SQVTM, CDR2 ANQGSEA. The CDR3 DNA reads TGCAGCGTTGAAGACGGCTTGGGACTCCGTCCCTATAATGAGCAGTTCTTC. The encoded protein is CSVEDGLGLRPYNEQFF.

The V call is TRBV19, the J call TRBJ2-7; TRBD2 aligns across 8 bases. Germline-derived CDR1 and CDR2 are LNHDA and SQIVND (reference sequence). V lost 5 bases, J lost 5 bases, and 5 bases stayed unmatched. The CDR3 sequence is 13 residues long. DNA for the CDR3: TGTGCCAGTAGTCCGGGAGGGGTCCACGAGCAGTACTTC. Protein product: CASSPGGVHEQYF.